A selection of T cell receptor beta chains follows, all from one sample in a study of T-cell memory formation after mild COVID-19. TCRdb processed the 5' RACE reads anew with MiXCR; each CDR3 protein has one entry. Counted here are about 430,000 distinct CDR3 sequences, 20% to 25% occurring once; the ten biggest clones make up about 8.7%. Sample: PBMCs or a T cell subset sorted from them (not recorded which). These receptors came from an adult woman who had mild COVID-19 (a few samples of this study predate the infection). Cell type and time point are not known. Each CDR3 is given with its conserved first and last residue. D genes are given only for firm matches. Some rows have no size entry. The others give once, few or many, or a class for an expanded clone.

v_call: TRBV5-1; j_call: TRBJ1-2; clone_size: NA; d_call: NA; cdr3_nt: TGCGCCAGCAGCTTGCAACAGGGTTATGGGGGCTACACCTTC; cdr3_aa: CASSLQQGYGGYTF
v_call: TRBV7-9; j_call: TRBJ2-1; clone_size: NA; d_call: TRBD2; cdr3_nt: TGTGCCAGCAGCTTAGTAGGGACTAGCGGCCCTAACAATGAGCAGTTCTTC; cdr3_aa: CASSLVGTSGPNNEQFF
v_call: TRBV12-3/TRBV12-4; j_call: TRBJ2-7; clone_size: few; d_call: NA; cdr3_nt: TGTGCCAGCGGAAGGGGATCATCACGGCCCTACGAGCAGTACTTC; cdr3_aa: CASGRGSSRPYEQYF
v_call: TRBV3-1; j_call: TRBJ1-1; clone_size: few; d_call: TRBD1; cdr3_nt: TGTGCCAGCAGCCAAATAGGGGGCAACACTGAAGCTTTCTTT; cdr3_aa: CASSQIGGNTEAFF
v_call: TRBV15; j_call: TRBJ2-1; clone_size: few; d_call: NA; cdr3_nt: TGTGCCACCAGCAGCGCCGCAGTGGTGGAGCAGTTCTTC; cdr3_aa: CATSSAAVVEQFF
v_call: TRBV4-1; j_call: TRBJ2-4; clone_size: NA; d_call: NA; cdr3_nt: TGCGCCAGCAGCCAAGATGAATCTTCTGGGGACATTCAGTACTTC; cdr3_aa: CASSQDESSGDIQYF
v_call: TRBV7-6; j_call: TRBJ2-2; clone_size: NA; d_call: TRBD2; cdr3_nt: TGTGCCAGCAGCCGTCTAGCGGGAGGCCTAACCGGGGAGCTGTTTTTT; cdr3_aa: CASSRLAGGLTGELFF
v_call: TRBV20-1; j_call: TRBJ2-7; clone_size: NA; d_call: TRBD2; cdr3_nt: TGCAGTGCTCCCTGGGGGGGATTCGACGAGCAGTACTTC; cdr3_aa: CSAPWGGFDEQYF
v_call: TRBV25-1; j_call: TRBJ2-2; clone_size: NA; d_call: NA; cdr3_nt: TGTGCCAGCAGTGCTGGGGGAGGCACCGGGGAGCTGTTTTTT; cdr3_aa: CASSAGGGTGELFF
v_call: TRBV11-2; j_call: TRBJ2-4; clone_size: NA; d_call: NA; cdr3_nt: TGTGCCAGCAGGTCCTTGGATGGAGGACCTACTGCCAAAAACATTCAGTACTTC; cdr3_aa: CASRSLDGGPTAKNIQYF
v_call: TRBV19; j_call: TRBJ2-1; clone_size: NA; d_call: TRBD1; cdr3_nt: TGTGCCAGTAGCGGACAGGGGACCTGGTTCTTC; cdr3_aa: CASSGQGTWFF
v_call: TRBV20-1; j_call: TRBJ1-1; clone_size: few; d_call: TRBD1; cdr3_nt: TGCAGTGCTAGCCCTACCGCGACAGGGAGGGACACTGAAGCTTTCTTT; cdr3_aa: CSASPTATGRDTEAFF
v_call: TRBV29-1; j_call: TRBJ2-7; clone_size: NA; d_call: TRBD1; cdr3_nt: TGCAGCGTTGAAGATCGGGACAGGGCCCCCTACGAGCAGTACTTC; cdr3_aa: CSVEDRDRAPYEQYF
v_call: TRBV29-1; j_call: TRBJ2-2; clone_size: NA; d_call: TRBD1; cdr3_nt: TGCAGTGTCCAACTAGGAACAGGGGCGGCCGGGGAGCTGTTTTTT; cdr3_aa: CSVQLGTGAAGELFF
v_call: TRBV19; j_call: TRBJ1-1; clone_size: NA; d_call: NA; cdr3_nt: TGTGCCAGTAGGCTGGGGGGCCGGGAGAACACTGAAGCTTTCTTT; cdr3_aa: CASRLGGRENTEAFF
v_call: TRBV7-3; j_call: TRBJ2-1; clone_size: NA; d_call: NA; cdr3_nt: TGTGCCAGCAGCTCCTCTGCACTAGACTACAATGAGCAGTTCTTC; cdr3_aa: CASSSSALDYNEQFF
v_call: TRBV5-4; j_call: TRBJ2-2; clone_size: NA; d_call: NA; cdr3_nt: TGTGCCAGCAGCGTGATGGGACAGAACACCGGGGAGCTGTTTTTT; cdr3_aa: CASSVMGQNTGELFF
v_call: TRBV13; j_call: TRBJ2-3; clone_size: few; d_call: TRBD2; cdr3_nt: TGTGCCAGCAGCTCCCGGACTAGCGGGGCGGGGGATACGCAGTATTTT; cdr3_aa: CASSSRTSGAGDTQYF
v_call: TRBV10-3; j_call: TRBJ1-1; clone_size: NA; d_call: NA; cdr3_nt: TGTGCCATCAGTTCGACTGATAACACTGAAGCTTTCTTT; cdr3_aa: CAISSTDNTEAFF
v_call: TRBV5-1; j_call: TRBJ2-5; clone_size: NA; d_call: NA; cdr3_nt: TGCGCCAGCAGCTTCACCGGGCCCCAAGAGACCCAGTACTTC; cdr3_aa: CASSFTGPQETQYF
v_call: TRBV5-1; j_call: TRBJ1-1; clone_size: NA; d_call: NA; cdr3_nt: TGCGCCAGCAGCAAGGACAGAGCTGCTGAAGCTTTCTTT; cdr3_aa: CASSKDRAAEAFF
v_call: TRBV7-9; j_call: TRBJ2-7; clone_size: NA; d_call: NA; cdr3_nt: TGTGCCAGCAGCTTAGGGGCAGGGCTCGACGAGCAGTACTTC; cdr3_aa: CASSLGAGLDEQYF
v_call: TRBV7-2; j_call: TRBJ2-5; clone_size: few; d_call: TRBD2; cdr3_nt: TGTGCCAGCAGCTATAATGGCGGGGGAAGGGAGACCCAGTACTTC; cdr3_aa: CASSYNGGGRETQYF
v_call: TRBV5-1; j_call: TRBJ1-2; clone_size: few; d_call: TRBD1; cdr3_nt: TGCGCCAGCAGCTTGGGGGACAGGGATAACTATGGCTACACCTTC; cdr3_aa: CASSLGDRDNYGYTF
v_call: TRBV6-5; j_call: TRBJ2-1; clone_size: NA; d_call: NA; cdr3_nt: TGTGCCAGCAGGGGAGTCAATGAGCAGTTCTTC; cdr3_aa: CASRGVNEQFF
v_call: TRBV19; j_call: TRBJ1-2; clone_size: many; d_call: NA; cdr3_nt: TGTGCCAGTAGTATGGCCACCGGGACTGACTATGGCTACACCTTC; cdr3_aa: CASSMATGTDYGYTF
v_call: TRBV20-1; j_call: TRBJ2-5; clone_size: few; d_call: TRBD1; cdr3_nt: TGCAGTGCTAGAGATCTACAGGGGGAAGAGACCCAGTACTTC; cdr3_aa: CSARDLQGEETQYF
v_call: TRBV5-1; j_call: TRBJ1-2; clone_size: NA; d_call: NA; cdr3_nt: TGCGCCAGCACAGGGTTGGATGGCTACACCTTC; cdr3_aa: CASTGLDGYTF
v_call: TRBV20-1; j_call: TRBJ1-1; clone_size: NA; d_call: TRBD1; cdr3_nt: TGCAGTGCTTACCGCCGGGACAGGGGGAAAGCTTTCTTT; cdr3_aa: CSAYRRDRGKAFF
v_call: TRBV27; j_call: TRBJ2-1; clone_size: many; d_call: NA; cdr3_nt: TGTGCCAGCAGTTTAAATGAGAGGCAGTTCTTC; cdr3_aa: CASSLNERQFF
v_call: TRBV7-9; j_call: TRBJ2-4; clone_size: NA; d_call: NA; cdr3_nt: TGTGCCAGCAGCTTAGGGTCTCGGGGTTCACTAGCCAAAAACATTCAGTACTTC; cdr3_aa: CASSLGSRGSLAKNIQYF
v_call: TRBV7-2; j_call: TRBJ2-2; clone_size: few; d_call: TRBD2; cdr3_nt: TGTGCCAGCAGCTTAGCGCTACTAGCGGGGGGGCCGAACACCGGGGAGCTGTTTTTT; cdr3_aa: CASSLALLAGGPNTGELFF